The 12 T cell receptor beta chains listed next were all sequenced from one sample in a study of blood T cell repertoires in COVID-19. The protocol was immunoSEQ multiplex PCR, while the TCRdb copy is restricted to in-frame clones and leaves out a portion. The table includes approximately 17,000 clones, 70% to 90% detected once. The specimen was PBMCs or T cells enriched from blood (not recorded which). The source is a woman aged 25-40 years who had recovered from COVID-19.

The V gene is TRBV19, the J gene TRBJ1-5; weak D call: TRBD1 (6 bases). Germline CDR1 reads LNHDA; CDR2 reads SQIVND (reference sequence). Between the trimmed V and J ends, which lost 3 bases and 7 bases, there was a span of 13 bases. The CDR3 covers 14 residues. The CDR3: CASSIDRMVQPQHF. The CDR3 bases are TGTGCCAGTAGTATCGACAGGATGGTGCAGCCCCAGCATTTT.

The V gene is TRBV30, the J gene TRBJ1-5, with D perhaps TRBD1 (5 bases). The CDR3 has 12 residues. Germline CDR1 reads GTSNPN; CDR2 reads SVGIG (reference sequence). V lost 1 base and J lost 7, with 8 bases in between. CDR3 coding DNA: TGTGCCTGGAGTGGTAAGGGGCAGCCCCAGCATTTT. Translated, it gives CAWSGKGQPQHF.

The J gene is TRBJ2-7, the V gene TRBV11-1; TRBD1 is a possible D gene (6 bases). This CDR3 region has 14 residues. V was cut by 0 bases and J by 3 bases, with 9 bases left in between. Germline CDR1 is SGHAT and CDR2 is FQDESV (reference sequence). CDR3 sequence reads: CASSLARRGYEQYF. CDR3 nucleotides: TGTGCCAGCAGCTTAGCACGCAGGGGCTACGAGCAGTACTTC.

The chain uses TRBV19 and TRBJ1-6; a possible D gene is TRBD1 (5 bases). Germline V gene data show CDR1 as LNHDA and CDR2 as SQIVND (reference sequence). CDR3 length equals 15 residues. Trimming removed 1 base at V and 6 bases at J, with 10 bases between. CDR3 region: CASSIGQTLNSPLHF. CDR3 DNA: TGTGCCAGTAGTATAGGACAGACCCTTAATTCACCCCTCCACTTT.

This chain links TRBV6-2 or TRBV6-3 with TRBJ1-2; tentatively, D is TRBD1 (5 bases). CDR3 length: 14 amino acids. Per the germline V gene, CDR1 is MNHEY and CDR2 is SVGEGT. Trimming cost V 2 bases and J 3 bases, with 10 bases left between them. CDR3 DNA: TGTGCCAGCAGTTACGACGGGGGATACTATGGCTACACCTTC. Amino acids: CASSYDGGYYGYTF.

The rearrangement joins TRBV7-3 to TRBJ2-7; D may be TRBD2 (6 bases). Looked up from germline, CDR1 is SGHTA and CDR2 is FQGTGA. The CDR3 consists of 14 residues. Trimming removed 0 bases from V and 5 bases from J, with 11 bases in between. CDR3 protein: CASSLTGGEHEQYF. CDR3 in DNA: TGTGCCAGCAGCTTAACCGGGGGTGAGCACGAGCAGTACTTC.

The chain recombines TRBV11-3 with TRBJ2-5; the match to TRBD2 covers 8 bases. Germline lookup yields CDR1 SGHNT and CDR2 YENEEA. The CDR3 covers 18 residues. Trimming took 5 bases from V and 7 from J; bases not matched to a gene: 21. This chain's CDR3 is CASSPSRTSPNIWGTQYF. CDR3 DNA sequence: TGTGCCAGCAGCCCCTCGAGGACTAGCCCTAATATTTGGGGGACCCAGTACTTC.

The rearrangement uses TRBV7-9 and TRBJ2-7, with a weak D call TRBD2 (6 bases). Trimming shortened V by 1 base and J by 0 bases, and 7 bases separated the two germline ends. CDR3 size: 14 residues. Germline CDR1 SEHNR, CDR2 FQNEAQ (reference sequence). Here the CDR3 DNA reads TGTGCCAGCAGCTTAGACGGGAGCTCCTACGAGCAGTACTTC. Protein: CASSLDGSSYEQYF.

This chain links TRBV29-1 with TRBJ2-7, with D uncertain. This CDR3 contains 11 residues. Germline values: CDR1 SQVTM, CDR2 ANQGSEA. V was clipped by 4 bases and J by 1 base, with 5 bases between them. The CDR3 DNA reads TGCAGCGTTGGACATTCCTACGAGCAGTACTTC. It is translated as CSVGHSYEQYF.

The rearrangement uses TRBV30 and TRBJ2-2; 15 nucleotides agree with TRBD2. The germline V gene encodes CDR1 GTSNPN and CDR2 SVGIG (reference sequence). The J segment lost 6 bases and the V segment lost 2 bases, leaving 7 bases of the junction unmatched. The CDR3 is 17 amino acids. DNA of the CDR3: TGTGCCTGGAGTAGAGGACTAGCGGGGGGGCCCTCCGGGGAGCTGTTTTTT. Residues: CAWSRGLAGGPSGELFF.

This chain links TRBV14 with TRBJ1-4; D is unresolved. The length of the CDR3 is 17 residues. CDR1 is SGHDN, CDR2 FVKESK, per germline. Trimming pared 4 bases from V and 4 bases from J, leaving 19 bases between. CDR3 sequence (DNA): TGTGCCAGCAGCCGGAGACACACCGAGGGATTTAATGAAAAACTGTTTTTT. It specifies CASSRRHTEGFNEKLFF.

This clone was counted once. J is TRBJ1-2 and V is TRBV5-1; D uncertain. This CDR3 region has 15 residues. Trimming took 0 bases from V and 4 from J, leaving 13 bases between them. The V gene's germline CDR1 is SGHRS and CDR2 YFSETQ. DNA for the CDR3: TGCGCCAGCAGCTTGGTACCGGAGTCCGTCTATGGCTACACCTTC. It translates to CASSLVPESVYGYTF.